The 14 T cell receptor beta chains reported below all come from one sample, sequenced in a study of blood T cell repertoires in COVID-19. Sequencing was performed with immunoSEQ multiplex PCR; in TCRdb, only in-frame clones are kept and a portion is missing. The sample lists about 270,000 clones; about 85% were seen once. The material sequenced was PBMCs or T cells enriched from blood (not recorded which). The receptor set was obtained from a woman aged 45-65 years who had recovered from COVID-19.

The V call is TRBV24-1, the J call TRBJ2-2; D gene unclear. Germline CDR1 KGHDR, CDR2 SFDVKD. The CDR3 totals 12 residues. The V and J ends lost 7 bases and 8 bases respectively, with 10 bases between them. The CDR3 spells CATSDERGELFF. Written as DNA, the CDR3 is TGTGCCACCAGCGATGAGAGAGGGGAGCTGTTTTTT.

The table lists this clone with a count of one. The rearrangement links TRBV24-1 to TRBJ2-3, with D possibly matching TRBD1 (6 bases). The V and J ends lost 3 bases and 3 bases respectively, with 21 bases between them. The CDR3 spans 18 residues. Germline CDR1 is KGHDR and CDR2 is SFDVKD. The CDR3 DNA follows: TGTGCCACCAGTGATGTCACAGGGCCCGGTTTGGAGACAGATACGCAGTATTTT. As protein: CATSDVTGPGLETDTQYF.

The V gene is TRBV9, the J gene TRBJ2-1; 7 bases agree with TRBD2. The CDR3 has 15 amino acids. Germline-derived CDR1 and CDR2 are SGDLS and YYNGEE. Trimming cost V 0 bases and J 7 bases; bases outside gene matches: 7. CDR3 DNA sequence: TGTGCCAGCAGCGTAGCCGCGGGAGAAACTAATGAGCAGTTCTTC. Its translation: CASSVAAGETNEQFF.

This chain links TRBV5-1 with TRBJ2-5; D might be TRBD2 (5 bases). Trimming pared 4 bases from V and 9 bases from J, leaving 13 bases between. The CDR3 loop spans 12 amino acids. Germline V gene data show CDR1 as SGHRS and CDR2 as YFSETQ. The CDR3 DNA sequence: TGCGCCAGCAGCCGGGATGCGGCGGCCCAGTACTTC. Translating gives CASSRDAAAQYF.

The V call is TRBV28, the J call TRBJ1-1, with 7 positions matching TRBD1. Trimming removed 7 bases from V and 8 bases from J; junction bases left unmatched: 7. The CDR3 has 12 residues. Per the germline V gene, CDR1 is MDHEN and CDR2 is SYDVKM. The CDR3 region is CASKQPRGEAFF. CDR3 coding DNA: TGTGCCAGCAAACAGCCCAGGGGGGAAGCTTTCTTT.

This chain uses TRBV15 with TRBJ1-3; D is unresolved. Trimming pared 1 base from V and 0 bases from J, leaving 4 bases between. CDR1 is LNHNV and CDR2 is YYDKDF in the germline V gene (reference sequence). The CDR3 length is 14 residues. The CDR3 DNA reads TGTGCCACCAGCAGAGTCAGCTCTGGAAACACCATATATTTT. This gives the protein CATSRVSSGNTIYF.

This chain connects TRBV6-5 to TRBJ2-7, with 9 bases identical to TRBD2. V gave up 2 bases and J gave up 4 bases; unmatched junction bases: 6. The CDR3 sequence is 15 residues long. CDR1 is MNHEY and CDR2 is SVGAGI in the germline V gene. The CDR3 here is CASSYRRTSEYEQYF. CDR3 DNA: TGTGCCAGCAGTTACCGGAGGACTAGCGAATACGAGCAGTACTTC.

The V call is TRBV11-2, the J call TRBJ2-5, with 10 nucleotides matching TRBD2. The germline gives CDR1 SGHAT, CDR2 FQNNGV. V was pared by 1 base and J by 3 bases, with 2 bases of the junction left unmatched. The CDR3 totals 15 residues. Written as DNA, the CDR3 is TGTGCCAGCAGCTTAGTCCTAGCGGGAGAAGAGACCCAGTACTTC. Its translation: CASSLVLAGEETQYF. Full variable domain (outside the CDR3, taken from reference TRBV11-2 and TRBJ2-5): EAGVAQSPRYKIIEKRQSVAFWCNPISGHATLYWYQQILGQGPKLLIQFQNNGVVDDSQLPKDRFSAERLKGVDSTLKIQPAKLEDSAVYLCASSLVLAGEETQYFGPGTRLLVL.

J is TRBJ1-1 and V is TRBV2; 8 bases are shared with TRBD1. The CDR3 totals 13 residues. V shed 10 bases, J shed 11 bases, and the junction held 15 bases outside the gene matches. Germline V gene lookup returns CDR1 SNHLY and CDR2 FYNNEI. CDR3 DNA sequence: TGTGCCACTTGGTCTCAGGGGGCGGCGGGGGCTTTCTTT. Translating it yields CATWSQGAAGAFF.

The chain couples TRBV28 to TRBJ2-4; 12 bases map to TRBD2. CDR3 length: 17 amino acids. The germline V gene has CDR1 MDHEN and CDR2 SYDVKM. J lost 5 bases, V lost 4 bases, and 9 bases had no gene match. DNA of the CDR3: TGTGCCAGCAGTTCCCCGACTAGCGGGAGTCTGGAAAACATTCAGTACTTC. Its protein product is CASSSPTSGSLENIQYF.

This chain connects TRBV11-2 to TRBJ2-1, with 8 nucleotides matching TRBD1. This CDR3 is 15 amino acids long. J gave up 4 bases and V 2 bases, and 4 bases lay outside the gene matches. The V gene's germline CDR1 is SGHAT and CDR2 FQNNGV. The CDR3 region is CASSLFTGGYNEQFF. CDR3 nucleotide sequence: TGTGCCAGCAGCTTATTCACAGGGGGGTACAATGAGCAGTTCTTC.

This sequence joins TRBV7-3 and TRBJ2-5; D is uncertain. Germline lookup yields CDR1 SGHTA and CDR2 FQGTGA. The CDR3 consists of 13 residues. V was clipped by 4 bases and J by 4 bases, with 10 bases between them. This chain's CDR3 is CASSSSAGETQYF. CDR3 nucleotide sequence: TGTGCCAGCAGCTCGAGTGCAGGAGAGACCCAGTACTTC.

V usage is TRBV21-1 and J usage is TRBJ2-5; the tabulated D call, TRBD2, remains unverified against the DNA. TRBV21-1 is listed as a pseudogene. The CDR3 has 17 amino acids. The CDR3 loop reads CASSKTLAGGPGETQYF. DNA of the CDR3: TGTGCCAGCAGCAAAACACTAGCGGGAGGGCCCGGGGAGACCCAGTACTTC.

This rearrangement joins TRBV15 to TRBJ1-1; D uncertain. Between the trimmed V and J ends, which lost 4 bases and 6 bases, there was a span of 15 bases. CDR1 is LNHNV, CDR2 YYDKDF, per germline (reference sequence). CDR3 length: 14 amino acids. The CDR3 coding sequence is TGTGCCACCAGCATAGGACGGGGTTCCGCTGAAGCTTTCTTT. Residues: CATSIGRGSAEAFF. Full variable domain (outside the CDR3, taken from reference TRBV15 and TRBJ1-1): DAMVIQNPRYQVTQFGKPVTLSCSQTLNHNVMYWYQQKSSQAPKLLFHYYDKDFNNEADTPDNFQSRRPNTSFCFLDIRSPGLGDTAMYLCATSIGRGSAEAFFGQGTRLTVV.